These 17 T cell receptor beta chains originate from one sample sequenced in a study of shared clonotypes between healthy human individuals. Method: immunoSEQ multiplex PCR; TCRdb's copy keeps in-frame clones and lacks some. There are 500,000 to 700,000 clones in the sample; around 95% occur only once, and around 0.11% lies in the top ten. CD8 cells regarded as naive lacked CD45RO, were positively chosen for CCR7, and omitted terminally differentiated effector memory CD45RA+ cells. Input material: naive CD8+ T cells sorted from blood. The receptors come from a woman aged 25-40 years in good health.

The chain couples TRBV4-1 to TRBJ2-7, with 9 nucleotides matching TRBD1. Germline loops: CDR1 MGHRA, CDR2 YSYEKL. Trimming at V came to 4 bases and at J to 4 bases, leaving 5 bases not matched to a gene. The CDR3 consists of 14 residues. The CDR3 sequence is CASSPGTGFYEQYF. As DNA, the CDR3 is TGCGCCAGCAGCCCCGGGACAGGGTTTTACGAGCAGTACTTC.

The chain links TRBV14 to TRBJ2-1, with TRBD2 identical over 15 bases. Germline CDR1 and CDR2: SGHDN and FVKESK. Trimming at V came to 1 base and at J to 8 bases, leaving 6 bases not matched to a gene. The CDR3 has 17 amino acids. CDR3: CASSQGPGTSGGYEQFF. Written as DNA, the CDR3 is TGTGCCAGCAGCCAAGGTCCCGGGACTAGCGGGGGGTATGAGCAGTTCTTC.

This clone was seen a single time. This chain uses TRBV11-2 with TRBJ1-4; weak D call: TRBD1 (6 bases). This CDR3 comprises 15 residues. Deletions cut 3 bases from V and 6 bases from J, with 14 bases between. Germline V gene data show CDR1 as SGHAT and CDR2 as FQNNGV. CDR3 sequence reads: CASSLGHSPYEKLFF. CDR3 in DNA: TGTGCCAGCAGCTTGGGACATTCCCCTTATGAAAAACTGTTTTTT.

This chain connects TRBV27 to TRBJ2-7; D is perhaps TRBD1 (5 bases). Trimming took 3 bases from V and 0 from J, leaving 9 bases between them. The germline gives CDR1 MNHEY, CDR2 SMNVEV (reference sequence). This CDR3 comprises 14 residues. The CDR3 bases are TGTGCCAGCAGTTTTCAGGGCCACTCCTACGAGCAGTACTTC. Its protein product is CASSFQGHSYEQYF.

This chain links TRBV29-1 with TRBJ2-1; no definite D call. CDR1 is SQVTM, CDR2 ANQGSEA, per germline. Trimming cost V 5 bases and J 0 bases, with 8 bases left between them. The CDR3 spans 13 residues. DNA of the CDR3: TGCAGCGTTCTCGTAAACTCCTACAATGAGCAGTTCTTC. Encoded protein: CSVLVNSYNEQFF.

The chain uses TRBV9 and TRBJ1-3; D might be TRBD1 (5 bases). This CDR3 has 15 residues. Germline CDR1 is SGDLS and CDR2 is YYNGEE. The V and J ends lost 3 bases and 0 bases respectively, with 10 bases between them. The CDR3 loop is CASSADTNSGNTIYF. For the CDR3, the DNA is TGTGCCAGCAGCGCGGACACCAACTCTGGAAACACCATATATTTT. Variable domain in full (rest from reference TRBV9 and TRBJ1-3): DSGVTQTPKHLITATGQRVTLRCSPRSGDLSVYWYQQSLDQGLQFLIQYYNGEERAKGNILERFSAQQFPDLHSELNLSSLELGDSALYFCASSADTNSGNTIYFGEGSWLTVV.

CDR3 nucleotides: TGTGCCAGCAGTTTATCCAGGGGGACCAACACTGAAGCTTTCTTT. Protein product: CASSLSRGTNTEAFF. V usage is TRBV6-5 and J usage is TRBJ1-1, with 7 bases lining up with TRBD1. Germline CDR1 MNHEY, CDR2 SVGAGI. The CDR3 covers 15 residues. The junction had 7 bases not matched to a gene; V was cut back by 4 bases and J by 2 bases.

This clone was seen only once. The CDR3 nucleotides read TGTGCCAGCAGCCTTAGCAGGGGGGGTTGGGGTCAGCCCCAGCATTTT. It yields the protein CASSLSRGGWGQPQHF. J is TRBJ1-5 and V is TRBV7-8; 7 bases match TRBD1. This CDR3 has 16 residues. The V segment lost 5 bases and the J segment 6 bases; nucleotides outside the gene matches: 13. CDR1 SGHVS and CDR2 FQNEAQ come from the germline V gene.

V gene TRBV5-7 combines with J gene TRBJ1-3, with 8 nucleotides matching TRBD1. TRBV5-7 is marked as an open reading frame, function uncertain. There are 15 residues in the CDR3. V gave up 9 bases and J gave up 1 base; unmatched junction bases: 9. The CDR3 DNA is TGTGCCAAATCGGCAGGGGGCATTTCTGGAAACACCATATATTTT. This translates into CAKSAGGISGNTIYF.

Turning to this clone: The same CDR3 also results from other DNA sequences found in this sample. The gene calls are TRBV9 and TRBJ1-5; 7 bases match TRBD1. The length of the CDR3 is 14 residues. Losses at the gene ends were 2 bases for V and 4 bases for J; bases not matched to a gene: 3. Germline V gene sequence: CDR1 SGDLS, CDR2 YYNGEE. The CDR3 coding sequence is TGTGCCAGCAGCGTGGGGACAGTTAATCAGCCCCAGCATTTT. This encodes CASSVGTVNQPQHF. Based on the CDR3 plus reference TRBV9 and TRBJ1-5, the full variable domain is DSGVTQTPKHLITATGQRVTLRCSPRSGDLSVYWYQQSLDQGLQFLIQYYNGEERAKGNILERFSAQQFPDLHSELNLSSLELGDSALYFCASSVGTVNQPQHFGDGTRLSIL.

V gene TRBV7-9 combines with J gene TRBJ1-1; the D gene is possibly TRBD1 (5 bases). Trimming removed 3 bases at V and 1 base at J, with 12 bases between. This CDR3 contains 15 residues. Germline CDR1 is SEHNR and CDR2 is FQNEAQ (reference sequence). The CDR3 DNA reads as TGTGCCAGCAGCTTTTTCGGGGCGGGGAACACTGAAGCTTTCTTT. Encoded protein: CASSFFGAGNTEAFF.

As for this clone: The junction and the germline gene differ at one end; a read error may be behind it. The CDR3 loop reads CASREDREDEQYF. The CDR3 coding sequence is TGTGCCAGCAGGGAAGACAGGGAAGACGAGCAGTACTTC. The gene calls are TRBV6-1 and TRBJ2-7, with 7 bases lining up with TRBD1. Germline V gene sequence: CDR1 MNHNS, CDR2 SASEGT. The CDR3 is 13 residues long.

A single count supports this clone. Here the CDR3 reads CASSLMRYDTQYF. As DNA, the CDR3 is TGTGCCAGCAGTTTGATGCGTTACGATACGCAGTATTTT. V usage is TRBV28 and J usage is TRBJ2-3; no firm D call. CDR3 size: 13 residues. Germline values: CDR1 MDHEN, CDR2 SYDVKM. V was pared by 3 bases and J by 6 bases, with 10 bases between. The entire variable domain, with the rest obtained from reference TRBV28 and TRBJ2-3, is as follows: DVKVTQSSRYLVKRTGEKVFLECVQDMDHENMFWYRQDPGLGLRLIYFSYDVKMKEKGDIPEGYSVSREKKERFSLILESASTNQTSMYLCASSLMRYDTQYFGPGTRLTVL.

The chain joins TRBV2 to TRBJ2-5; D is uncertain. The end of the DNA fits TRBJ2-7 better, so the J call may be wrong. This CDR3 is 13 amino acids long. Germline V gene sequence: CDR1 SNHLY, CDR2 FYNNEI. The CDR3 reads CASSVESFHEQYF. CDR3 nucleotide sequence: TGTGCCAGCAGTGTAGAGTCGTTCCACGAGCAGTACTTC.

The V and J genes are TRBV27 and TRBJ2-3; D is possibly TRBD1 (5 bases). The germline V gene encodes CDR1 MNHEY and CDR2 SMNVEV (reference sequence). V was shortened by 4 bases and J by 4 bases, with 6 bases between the two germline ends. CDR3 size: 12 residues. CDR3 coding DNA: TGTGCCAGCAGTTGGGGCCCAGATACGCAGTATTTT. It codes for CASSWGPDTQYF.

This chain uses TRBV11-2 with TRBJ2-5; 9 bases fit TRBD1. The length of the CDR3 is 15 residues. The ends lost 5 bases at V and 5 bases at J; junction bases unmatched: 9. Germline CDR1 reads SGHAT; CDR2 reads FQNNGV. This CDR3 is CASSPRQGEAETQYF. The CDR3 DNA reads as TGTGCCAGCAGCCCGCGACAGGGGGAGGCGGAGACCCAGTACTTC. Full variable domain (outside the CDR3, taken from reference TRBV11-2 and TRBJ2-5): EAGVAQSPRYKIIEKRQSVAFWCNPISGHATLYWYQQILGQGPKLLIQFQNNGVVDDSQLPKDRFSAERLKGVDSTLKIQPAKLEDSAVYLCASSPRQGEAETQYFGPGTRLLVL.

The CDR3 coding sequence is TGTGCCAGCAGTTCCGGGACGGGCGAGCAGTACTTC. It yields the protein CASSSGTGEQYF. The gene calls are TRBV28 and TRBJ2-7; possibly TRBD1 or TRBD2 for D (5 bases each). The CDR3 has 12 residues. With 4 bases removed from V and 6 bases from J, the gap between germline ends came to 10 bases. CDR1 is MDHEN, CDR2 SYDVKM, per germline.